The T cell receptor (beta chain) under discussion was sequenced for a study of T cell repertoires in cytomegalovirus infection. Looking at the study overall: HLA-C-restricted CMV epitopes, recently identified, and well-studied HLA-B-restricted ones were used by the study. Indications came from public TCR beta signatures; they pointed to CMV infection and to a matching HLA type.

This clonotype was seen a few times. Its antigen is undetermined. MiXCR was run by TCRdb on the reads, yielding one entry per CDR3 protein. Found here are around 430,000 distinct CDR3 sequences, approximately 40% of them singletons; the top ten hold around 44%. Study-level findings and limits: Within the response measured ex vivo, HLA-C-restricted CMV-specific TCR beta clonotypes were dominant.

The sequence came from a human donor in good health (CMV status not recorded). Some clones in this sample may be carry-over from other donors' samples. The sample here was cultured PBMCs, taken from culture after CMV antigen stimulation.

DNA for the CDR3: TGTGCCAGCAGCGCGCCCGGGACAGGGGGCGACTATGGCTACACCTTC. Its protein product is CASSAPGTGGDYGYTF. The genes are TRBV7-9 and TRBJ1-2, with 12 bases that match TRBD1. The germline V gene has CDR1 SEHNR and CDR2 FQNEAQ (reference sequence). The trim removed 5 bases at V and 3 bases at J, leaving 7 bases unmatched. The CDR3 is 16 amino acids.